A single sample gave rise to the 4 T cell receptor beta chains below, sequenced in a study of OX40 agonist ivuxolimab in advanced cancers. Clones were sequenced by immunoSEQ multiplex PCR, and TCRdb holds only the in-frame ones, with some missing. The repertoire holds 65,000 to 95,000 clones, with more than 75% as singletons. Sample: CD4+ or CD8+ T cells sorted from blood, taken in a trial of the OX40 agonist ivuxolimab. The receptors shown here come from an adult with an advanced solid tumor such as melanoma, head and neck, liver or kidney cancer.

The V call is TRBV5-6, the J call TRBJ1-6; D not resolved. The CDR3 has 13 amino acids. The germline V and J ends were trimmed by 4 bases and 10 bases, with 12 bases remaining between them. The germline V gene encodes CDR1 SGHDT and CDR2 YYEEEE. CDR3 DNA: TGTGCCAGCAGCCGCGATTGGGGATCACCCCTCCACTTT. As protein: CASSRDWGSPLHF. Using reference TRBV5-6 and TRBJ1-6 for the parts outside the CDR3, the full variable domain is DAGVTQSPTHLIKTRGQQVTLRCSPKSGHDTVSWYQQALGQGPQFIFQYYEEEERQRGNFPDRFSGHQFPNYSSELNVNALLLGDSALYLCASSRDWGSPLHFGNGTRLTVT.

The chain uses TRBV28 and TRBJ1-1; possibly TRBD1 for D (5 bases). The V and J ends lost 3 bases and 4 bases respectively, with 9 bases between them. The germline V gene has CDR1 MDHEN and CDR2 SYDVKM. CDR3 size: 13 residues. The CDR3: CASSLARGTEAFF. CDR3 nucleotide sequence: TGTGCCAGCAGTTTGGCAAGGGGCACTGAAGCTTTCTTT.

This chain connects TRBV7-2 to TRBJ1-5, with D tentatively TRBD1 (5 bases). Germline loops: CDR1 SGHTA, CDR2 FQGNSA. This CDR3 contains 16 residues. V shed 4 bases and J shed 2 bases, with 15 bases lying between them. The CDR3 DNA reads as TGTGCCAGCAGCTCTACGGTAGGGGTCCGCAATCAGCCCCAGCATTTT. Its protein is CASSSTVGVRNQPQHF.

This clone was counted between two and nine times. The V gene is TRBV27, the J gene TRBJ1-2; D is unresolved. Germline loops: CDR1 MNHEY, CDR2 SMNVEV (reference sequence). The CDR3 totals 13 residues. V dropped 6 bases and J dropped 0 bases, with 8 bases sitting between them. CDR3 DNA: TGTGCCAGCAGGGGTACAGCTAACTATGGCTACACCTTC. The encoded protein is CASRGTANYGYTF.